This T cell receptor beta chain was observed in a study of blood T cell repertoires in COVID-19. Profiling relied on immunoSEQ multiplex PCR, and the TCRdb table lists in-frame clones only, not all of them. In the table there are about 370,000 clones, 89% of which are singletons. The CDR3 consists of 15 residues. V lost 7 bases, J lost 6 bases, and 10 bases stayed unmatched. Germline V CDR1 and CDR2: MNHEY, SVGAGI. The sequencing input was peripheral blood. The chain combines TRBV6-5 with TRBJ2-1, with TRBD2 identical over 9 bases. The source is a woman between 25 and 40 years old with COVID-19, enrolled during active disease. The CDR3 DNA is TGTGCCAGCACCTTAGCGGGGGCGACTTTCAATGAGCAGTTCTTC. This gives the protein CASTLAGATFNEQFF.